This T cell receptor (beta chain) was documented in a study of blood T cell repertoires in COVID-19. In the authors' methods: Amplifying reference gene primers gave estimates of nucleated cell counts. Generated by immunoSEQ multiplex PCR, the TCRdb table keeps only in-frame clones and is missing some. V and J calls and clone size are given by that table; D and trimming were obtained from the DNA. The table has some 250,000 clones, approximately 82% seen once. Participants' reported clinical history set cohort assignment. Recovered status applied to Cohort 3 donors who had two consecutive negative PCRs. It also applied to those with clearance or with symptom resolution. Trimming took 2 bases from V and 5 from J, leaving 15 bases between them. CDR1 is SGHRS and CDR2 is YFSETQ in the germline V gene. There are 15 residues in the CDR3.

What was sequenced was PBMCs or T cells enriched from blood (not recorded which). The clonotype originates from a man aged 35-49 years who had recovered from COVID-19. The chain combines TRBV5-1 with TRBJ2-3; D may be TRBD2 (7 bases). The CDR3 nucleotides are TGCGCCAGCAGCTTATGGGGGGGGCCCCAAGATACGCAGTATTTT. Translation: CASSLWGGPQDTQYF.